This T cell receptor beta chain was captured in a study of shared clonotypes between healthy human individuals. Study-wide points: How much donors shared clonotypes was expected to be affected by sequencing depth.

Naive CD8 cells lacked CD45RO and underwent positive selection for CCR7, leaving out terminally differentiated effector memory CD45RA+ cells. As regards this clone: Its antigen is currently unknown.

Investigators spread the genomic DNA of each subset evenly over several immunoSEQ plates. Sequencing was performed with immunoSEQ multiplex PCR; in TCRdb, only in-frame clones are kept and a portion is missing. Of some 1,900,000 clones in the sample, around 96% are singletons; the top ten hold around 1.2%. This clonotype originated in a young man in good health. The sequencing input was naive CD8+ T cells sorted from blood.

The CDR3 DNA follows: TGCGCCAGCAGCCTCCGGACAGGGGCGTACCAAGAGACCCAGTACTTC. The encoded protein is CASSLRTGAYQETQYF. The chain carries TRBV4-1 and TRBJ2-5; 9 bases agree with TRBD1. This CDR3 region has 16 residues. V lost 4 bases and J lost 0; bases outside the gene matches: 6. Germline CDR1 reads MGHRA; CDR2 reads YSYEKL.